This T cell receptor beta chain was sequenced during a study of blood T cell repertoires in COVID-19. Whole-study context: COVID-19 samples collected from the United States, Italy and Spain covered acute and convalescent phases. Nucleic acid was either cDNA or gDNA, and it came from T cells, B-cell-depleted T cells, or PBMCs.

In the original workflow: Amplification of reference gene primers provided the estimated nucleated cell counts. Profiling relied on immunoSEQ multiplex PCR, and the TCRdb table lists in-frame clones only, not all of them. The V and J calls and the clone size are those of that table, but D and trimming were determined from the DNA. Seen here are some 200,000 clones, roughly 79% observed once, and the top ten hold approximately 7.2%. Trimming pared 5 bases from V and 3 bases from J, leaving 8 bases between. This CDR3 is built from 12 residues. Germline loops: CDR1 MNHNY, CDR2 SVGAGI (reference sequence).

The chain uses TRBV6-6 and TRBJ2-7; D call uncertain. Sequenced sample: peripheral blood. The origin of this receptor is a human donor with acute or convalescent COVID-19. The donor label of this sample is uncertain. As DNA, the CDR3 is TGTGCCAGCAGTCCTAGTATCTACGAGCAGTACTTC. Translation gives CASSPSIYEQYF.